This T cell receptor beta chain is drawn from a study of blood T cell repertoires in COVID-19. Overall study: There were acute and convalescent COVID-19 samples, and they came from the United States, Italy and Spain.

Per the authors' pipeline: Reference gene primers were amplified, and this amplification served to estimate nucleated cell counts. TCRdb keeps only in-frame clones here, not all; method: immunoSEQ multiplex PCR. V and J calls and clone size are those listed in that table; D and trimming were worked out from the DNA. The profile shows approximately 100,000 clones, around 82% of them singletons. Germline CDR1 and CDR2: LNHDA and SQIVND (reference sequence). V was shortened by 3 bases and J by 0 bases, with 14 bases between the two germline ends. The CDR3 runs 16 residues. This sequence was found in a human donor in a cohort sampled during active or convalescent COVID-19. Sample: peripheral blood. The chain has TRBV19 and TRBJ1-1; TRBD1 might be the D (5 bases). CDR3 loop: CASSIRAGRMNTEAFF. The CDR3 coding sequence is TGTGCCAGTAGTATTAGGGCAGGGAGGATGAACACTGAAGCTTTCTTT.